These 9 T cell receptor beta chains originate from one sample sequenced in a study of cytomegalovirus exposure and HLA in healthy donors. Data came from immunoSEQ multiplex PCR; TCRdb stores just in-frame clones and leaves some out. The sample includes tens of thousands of clones, about 91% of them seen just once. Sequenced sample: PBMCs. The origin of the receptors is a young man in good health and CMV-seronegative.

The CDR3 sequence is CASSSYSGSYNEQFF. CDR3 nucleotide sequence: TGTGCCAGCAGTTCCTATAGCGGCTCCTACAATGAGCAGTTCTTC. This chain joins TRBV6-6 and TRBJ2-1; D may be TRBD2 (6 bases). This CDR3 region has 15 residues. The germline V gene has CDR1 MNHNY and CDR2 SVGAGI (reference sequence). V lost 4 bases to trimming and J lost 0 bases, with 10 bases between them.

This clone showed up just once. This chain links TRBV11-2 with TRBJ1-1; D is uncertain. The CDR3 has 13 residues. The germline V and J ends were trimmed by 6 bases and 1 base, with 9 bases remaining between them. Germline V gene lookup returns CDR1 SGHAT and CDR2 FQNNGV. This CDR3 reads CASRSQPNTEAFF. DNA for the CDR3: TGTGCCAGCAGATCACAGCCGAACACTGAAGCTTTCTTT.

The rearrangement joins TRBV5-1 to TRBJ1-5, with 8 bases that match TRBD1. V gave up 4 bases and J gave up 5 bases; unmatched junction bases: 5. This CDR3 region has 14 residues. Germline values: CDR1 SGHRS, CDR2 YFSETQ. CDR3: CASSPGQGYQPQHF. In nucleotides, the CDR3 is TGCGCCAGCAGCCCCGGACAGGGCTATCAGCCCCAGCATTTT.

The chain is built from TRBV9 and TRBJ1-3; D not resolved. The CDR3 runs 15 residues. V dropped 0 bases and J dropped 4 bases, with 11 bases sitting between them. Germline V lookup: CDR1 SGDLS, CDR2 YYNGEE. The CDR3 DNA sequence: TGTGCCAGCAGCGTAGACGGGTCATCGGGAAACACCATATATTTT. It is translated as CASSVDGSSGNTIYF.

This rearrangement joins TRBV7-5 to TRBJ2-3; the table calls TRBD2, which could not be checked here. TRBV7-5 is recorded as a pseudogene. The CDR3 covers 16 residues. The CDR3 loop reads CARSPTGGRPGDTQYF. In DNA form, the CDR3 reads TGTGCCAGAAGCCCCACGGGGGGGCGTCCGGGAGATACGCAGTATTTT.

This clone was seen only a few times. The V call is TRBV19, the J call TRBJ2-7; the D is unclear. Trimming left V 3 bases short and J 3 bases short, with 9 bases between. The CDR3 has 13 amino acids. Germline CDR1 and CDR2: LNHDA and SQIVND (reference sequence). The CDR3 loop reads CASSILFNYEQYF. The CDR3 DNA sequence: TGTGCCAGTAGTATTCTATTTAACTACGAGCAGTACTTC.

The chain uses TRBV7-2 and TRBJ1-5, with D unclear. From germline, CDR1 is SGHTA and CDR2 FQGNSA. V lost 1 base, J lost 6 bases, and 10 bases lay in between. The CDR3 has 14 amino acids. DNA for the CDR3: TGTGCCAGCAGCTTAGGAGGGCTGGGTCAGCCCCAGCATTTT. Translation: CASSLGGLGQPQHF.

V is TRBV5-1 and J is TRBJ2-6; 7 positions agree with TRBD1. CDR1 is SGHRS, CDR2 YFSETQ, per germline. The CDR3 contains 18 residues. The trim removed 4 bases at V and 0 bases at J, leaving 10 bases unmatched. The CDR3 DNA reads TGCGCCAGCAGCAAGGTAGGGGGCGCTATCTCTGGGGCCAACGTCCTGACTTTC. It translates to CASSKVGGAISGANVLTF.

The V and J genes are TRBV7-8 and TRBJ2-1, with a tentative D call TRBD1 (6 bases). Germline V gives CDR1 SGHVS, CDR2 FQNEAQ. Between the trimmed V and J ends, which lost 3 bases and 4 bases, there was a span of 13 bases. The CDR3 extends over 15 amino acids. Written as DNA, the CDR3 is TGTGCCAGCAGCTTTGTGGCAGGGGATTACAATGAGCAGTTCTTC. Encoded protein: CASSFVAGDYNEQFF.